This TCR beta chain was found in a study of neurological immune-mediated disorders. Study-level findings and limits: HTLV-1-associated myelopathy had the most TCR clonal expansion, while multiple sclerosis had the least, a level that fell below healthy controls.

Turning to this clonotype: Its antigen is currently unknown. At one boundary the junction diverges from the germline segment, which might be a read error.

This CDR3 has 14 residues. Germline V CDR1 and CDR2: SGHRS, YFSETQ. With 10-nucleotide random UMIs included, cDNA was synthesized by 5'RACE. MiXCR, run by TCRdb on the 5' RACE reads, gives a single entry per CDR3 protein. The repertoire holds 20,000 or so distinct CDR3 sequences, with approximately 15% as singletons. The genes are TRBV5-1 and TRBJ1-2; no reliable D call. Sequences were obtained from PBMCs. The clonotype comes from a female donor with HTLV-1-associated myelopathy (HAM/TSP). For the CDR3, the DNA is TGTGCCAGCAGCTTGCGCGCAGTGGATCAAGGCTACACCTTC. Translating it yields CASSLRAVDQGYTF.